One sample yielded the 8 T cell receptor beta chains listed below, sequenced in a study of T cells in Graves' hyperthyroidism and ophthalmopathy (dated by TCRdb to between 2018 and 2020). The protocol used for the library was multiplex PCR. Sequencer: Illumina HiSeq 2000. The TCR beta CDR3 regions were amplified from RNA transcripts. The first round of RT-PCR for the TCR CDR3 was performed with the HTBI primer set and the Qiagen OneStep RT-PCR kit. TCRdb reprocessed the public reads (quality trimming at Q25 with fastp, clone calling with MiXCR) and kept in-frame beta chains. Records with the same CDR3 protein are collapsed into one entry carrying the most frequent genes and DNA. This sample has approximately 300,000 distinct CDR3 sequences in its table, and 15% to 20% of those were observed once. Roughly 39% of the sample comes from the top ten. What was sequenced was blood. Source of these receptors: a man between 45 and 60 years old with Graves' ophthalmopathy.

Details on this clonotype: Just one base apart from a much larger clone, this may be a read error. The V gene is TRBV14, the J gene TRBJ2-7; 8 bases line up with TRBD2. CDR3 length: 15 amino acids. V lost 1 base to trimming and J lost 5 bases; unmatched junction nucleotides: 7. The germline gives CDR1 SGHDN, CDR2 FVKESK. CDR3 amino acids: CASSQGSAGVDEQYF. Here the CDR3 DNA reads TGTGCCAGCAGCCAAGGGTCAGCGGGAGTCGACGAGCAGTACTTC.

The chain uses TRBV24-1 and TRBJ2-3, with no clear D. The germline V gene encodes CDR1 KGHDR and CDR2 SFDVKD. The CDR3 has 12 residues. Trimming stripped 1 base from V and 4 bases from J, with 2 bases between. The CDR3 bases are TGTGCCACCAGTGATTTCGCAGATACGCAGTATTTT. This translates into CATSDFADTQYF.

This clonotype was counted ten times or more. One end of the junction fails to match germline, which may point to a read error. The genes are TRBV11-2 and TRBJ1-1, with unresolved D. Germline CDR1 and CDR2: SGHAT and FQNNGV. The CDR3 loop spans 14 amino acids. CDR3 amino acids: CANSFSHRNTEAFF. In nucleotides, the CDR3 is TGTGCCAACAGCTTTAGCCACCGGAACACTGAAGCTTTCTTT. Based on the CDR3 plus reference TRBV11-2 and TRBJ1-1, the full variable domain is EAGVAQSPRYKIIEKRQSVAFWCNPISGHATLYWYQQILGQGPKLLIQFQNNGVVDDSQLPKDRFSAERLKGVDSTLKIQPAKLEDSAVYLCANSFSHRNTEAFFGQGTRLTVV.

In its sample, this clonotype was seen many times. The V and J genes are TRBV6-1 and TRBJ2-7; 11 bases match TRBD1. The CDR3 length is 13 residues. Unmatched junction bases numbered 3, after V lost 8 bases and J lost 3 bases. Germline V gene data show CDR1 as MNHNS and CDR2 as SASEGT. The chain's CDR3 is CASLGQGGYEQYF. The CDR3 DNA is TGTGCCAGCTTGGGACAGGGGGGCTACGAGCAGTACTTC.

The rearrangement uses TRBV9 and TRBJ2-7; D tentatively fits TRBD1 or TRBD2 (6 bases each). V was shortened by 4 bases and J by 6 bases, with 17 bases between the two germline ends. The CDR3 is made up of 14 amino acids. The germline gives CDR1 SGDLS, CDR2 YYNGEE. Here the CDR3 reads CASSPRGDFPEQYF. CDR3 coding DNA: TGTGCCAGCAGCCCGAGGGGGGATTTCCCCGAGCAGTACTTC.

There are a few counts of this clonotype. This chain links TRBV3-1 with TRBJ2-1; 7 nucleotides match TRBD1. Per germline, CDR1 LGHDT and CDR2 YNNKEL (reference sequence). The CDR3 spans 18 residues. Trimming took 1 base from V and 4 from J; bases not matched to a gene: 13. The CDR3: CASSQGIVGTESYNEQFF. The CDR3 DNA follows: TGTGCCAGCAGCCAAGGGATCGTGGGGACAGAGAGTTACAATGAGCAGTTCTTC.

The rearrangement links TRBV19 to TRBJ1-1, with D unclear. Trimming left V 6 bases short and J 1 base short, with 9 bases between. Germline loops: CDR1 LNHDA, CDR2 SQIVND (reference sequence). CDR3 length: 13 amino acids. The CDR3 is CASRSDGNTEAFF. CDR3 DNA: TGTGCCAGTAGGTCGGACGGGAACACTGAAGCTTTCTTT.

This clonotype was observed once. The chain uses TRBV28 and TRBJ2-3; 7 positions agree with TRBD2. The CDR3 sequence is 15 residues long. The germline V gene encodes CDR1 MDHEN and CDR2 SYDVKM. Unmatched junction bases numbered 6, after V lost 5 bases and J lost 1 base. Written as DNA, the CDR3 is TGTGCCAGCAGTCGCGGGGGTCGAGGCACAGATACGCAGTATTTT. It codes for CASSRGGRGTDTQYF.